Below, one T cell receptor (beta chain) is given with its context. These data belong to a study of CD8 T cells in Susac syndrome. This CDR3 region has 13 residues. CDR1 and CDR2 from the germline V gene are ENHRY and SYGVKD. Trimming removed 4 bases from V and 4 bases from J, with 10 bases in between. Included as multiple sclerosis controls were treatment-naive patients who had stable or active relapsing-remitting disease. While CD8+ and CD4+ T cells were isolated negatively, TEMRA cells were enriched by FACS. Random hexamers were used to reverse transcribe the RNA input (about 0.5 to 1 ug). Amplification of the TCR beta CDR3 was carried out by immunoSEQ multiplex PCR, which spanned a total of 54 Vbeta and 13 Jbeta segments. TCRdb reprocessed the immunoSEQ multiplex PCR reads with MiXCR, giving one entry per CDR3 protein. The data show 150,000 to 200,000 distinct CDR3 sequences, with approximately 94% seen just once and about 0.088% held by the top ten.

The V and J genes are TRBV10-3 and TRBJ1-2; D is ambiguous. What was sequenced was CD4+ T cells from PBMCs. The receptor's source is a human donor with multiple sclerosis. The CDR3 DNA is TGTGCCATCAGTGGGAGAGAGTCCTATGGCTACACCTTC. As protein: CAISGRESYGYTF.